This T cell receptor beta chain was observed in a study of blood T cell repertoires in COVID-19. Sequencing used immunoSEQ multiplex PCR; TCRdb keeps in-frame clones, though not all of them. The profile shows around 200,000 clones, 83% of them singletons. Unmatched junction bases numbered 5, after V lost 3 bases and J lost 5 bases. The length of the CDR3 is 15 residues. Looked up from germline, CDR1 is KGHSH and CDR2 is LQKENI. The receptor's source is a woman in her thirties or forties with active or convalescent COVID-19. The chain combines TRBV18 with TRBJ2-7; 12 bases align to TRBD1. The sequencing input was peripheral blood. The CDR3 DNA follows: TGTGCCAGCTCACCCGGGACAGGGGGCAGGAACGAGCAGTACTTC. This codes for CASSPGTGGRNEQYF.